These 28 T cell receptor beta chains came from one sample sequenced in a study of blood T cell repertoires in COVID-19. Using immunoSEQ multiplex PCR, the repertoire was profiled, and TCRdb retains in-frame clones only, with some absent. Among fewer than 200,000 clones listed, about four fifths were seen once. Material for sequencing was peripheral blood. Source of these receptors: a man aged 40-49 years who had recovered from COVID-19.

This clone has at least ten counts. The genes are TRBV24-1 and TRBJ1-5; the D is unclear. V was shortened by 4 bases and J by 3 bases, with 6 bases between the two germline ends. From germline, CDR1 is KGHDR and CDR2 SFDVKD. The CDR3 length is 13 residues. This CDR3 reads CATSEQTNQPQHF. DNA of the CDR3: TGTGCCACCAGTGAACAGACCAATCAGCCCCAGCATTTT.

The rearrangement joins TRBV18 to TRBJ2-7, with D possibly TRBD1 on 5 matching bases. V dropped 0 bases and J dropped 5 bases, with 17 bases sitting between them. Germline V gene sequence: CDR1 KGHSH, CDR2 LQKENI. The CDR3 totals 16 residues. This chain's CDR3 is CASSPPVLGARNEQYF. The DNA of the CDR3 is TGTGCCAGCTCACCACCGGTGTTAGGGGCAAGAAACGAGCAGTACTTC.

The V gene is TRBV7-2, the J gene TRBJ2-3; 12 bases fit TRBD2. Germline-derived CDR1 and CDR2 are SGHTA and FQGNSA. The CDR3 runs to 16 residues. The V segment lost 5 bases and the J segment 4 bases; nucleotides outside the gene matches: 7. CDR3 amino acids: CASSLGLAGSADTQYF. The CDR3 DNA sequence: TGTGCCAGCAGCCTAGGACTAGCGGGGTCGGCAGATACGCAGTATTTT.

This clone has only one observation. This chain links TRBV30 with TRBJ1-2; the D is unclear. Germline CDR1 reads GTSNPN; CDR2 reads SVGIG (reference sequence). Trimming cost V 1 base and J 3 bases, with 15 bases left between them. CDR3 size: 15 residues. The CDR3 sequence: CAWSGVTSLYYGYTF. The CDR3 DNA is TGTGCCTGGAGTGGGGTGACTTCCTTGTACTATGGCTACACCTTC.

This clone was picked up a small number of times. The chain carries TRBV4-3 and TRBJ1-4; maybe TRBD1 (6 bases). With 4 bases removed from V and 3 bases from J, the gap between germline ends came to 15 bases. The germline CDR1 and CDR2 sequences are LGHNA and YSLEER. The CDR3 is made up of 16 amino acids. The CDR3 nucleotides read TGCGCCAGCAGCCTAACCACAGGGCTTGCTAATGAAAAACTGTTTTTT. This gives the protein CASSLTTGLANEKLFF.

This clone has just a few counts. The chain combines TRBV27 with TRBJ2-1, with a possible D match to TRBD2 (6 bases). This CDR3 comprises 11 residues. Germline V CDR1 and CDR2: MNHEY, SMNVEV (reference sequence). V lost 7 bases, J lost 13 bases, and 14 bases lay in between. Here the CDR3 DNA reads TGTGCCAGCACAATGGGACTTCGACAGTTCTTC. It translates to CASTMGLRQFF.

The V and J genes are TRBV19 and TRBJ2-3, with TRBD1 as a possible D gene (5 bases). Deletions cut 4 bases from V and 5 bases from J, with 16 bases between. Germline loops: CDR1 LNHDA, CDR2 SQIVND (reference sequence). The CDR3 has 15 residues. In nucleotides, the CDR3 is TGTGCCAGTAGTAGTGGGGCGACCCTCGGAGATACGCAGTATTTT. It encodes CASSSGATLGDTQYF.

The chain joins TRBV5-1 to TRBJ2-7; 7 bases map to TRBD2. This CDR3 contains 14 residues. V dropped 1 base and J dropped 6; count of bases not matched to a gene: 7. Germline CDR1 is SGHRS and CDR2 is YFSETQ. DNA of the CDR3: TGCGCCAGCAGCTTGAATGCGGGAGCAGTCGAGCAGTACTTC. Its translation is CASSLNAGAVEQYF.

This chain links TRBV11-3 with TRBJ2-7; D unresolved. CDR3 length equals 12 residues. Germline CDR1 reads SGHNT; CDR2 reads YENEEA. Trimming shortened V by 5 bases and J by 3 bases, and 8 bases separated the two germline ends. As DNA, the CDR3 is TGTGCCAGCAGCCGTTTTGTCTACGAGCAGTACTTC. This codes for CASSRFVYEQYF.

This clone was seen only once. The chain joins TRBV24-1 to TRBJ2-7; maybe TRBD1 (5 bases). The CDR3 contains 16 residues. CDR1 is KGHDR, CDR2 SFDVKD, per germline. V shed 2 bases and J shed 3 bases, with 16 bases lying between them. The DNA of the CDR3 is TGTGCCACCAGTGATTCCCGTGGTGACAGAGTCTACGAGCAGTACTTC. This sequence encodes CATSDSRGDRVYEQYF.

This clone is a singleton in its sample. The chain links TRBV7-2 to TRBJ1-6; D perhaps matches TRBD1 (6 bases). V lost 5 bases, J lost 8 bases, and 16 bases lay in between. The CDR3 contains 15 residues. Germline lookup yields CDR1 SGHTA and CDR2 FQGNSA. The CDR3 region is CASSPQDSPDSPLHF. Written as DNA, the CDR3 is TGTGCCAGCAGCCCTCAGGACAGTCCCGATTCACCCCTCCACTTT.

The CDR3 loop is CASSYFQSGGNTIYF. CDR3 nucleotides: TGTGCCAGCAGTTACTTTCAGTCAGGTGGAAACACCATATATTTT. The chain couples TRBV6-6 to TRBJ1-3; no reliable D call. The germline CDR1 and CDR2 sequences are MNHNY and SVGAGI (reference sequence). This CDR3 has 15 amino acids. The V end was cut by 1 base, the J end by 3 bases, with 10 bases between.

This clone showed up just once. The V call is TRBV6-2 or TRBV6-3, the J call TRBJ1-1, with unresolved D. Germline CDR1 MNHEY, CDR2 SVGEGT. Between the trimmed V and J ends, which lost 5 bases and 5 bases, there was a span of 9 bases. This CDR3 spans 12 amino acids. CDR3 protein: CASSTGWTEAFF. DNA of the CDR3: TGTGCCAGCAGTACCGGTTGGACTGAAGCTTTCTTT.

V and J are TRBV15 and TRBJ2-3; 7 positions match TRBD2. CDR1 LNHNV and CDR2 YYDKDF come from the germline V gene (reference sequence). CDR3 length: 17 residues. V lost 0 bases to trimming and J lost 2 bases; unmatched junction nucleotides: 8. The CDR3 nucleotides are TGTGCCACCAGCAGAGATTCTGCAGCGGGGTCCACAGATACGCAGTATTTT. Protein product: CATSRDSAAGSTDTQYF.

Comment on this clone: A much larger clone is a single base away; this may be a read error. V gene TRBV6-2 or TRBV6-3 combines with J gene TRBJ2-7; D call uncertain. The CDR3 totals 11 residues. Germline loops: CDR1 MNHEY, CDR2 SVGEGT. The germline V and J ends were trimmed by 4 bases and 3 bases, with 4 bases remaining between them. In DNA form, the CDR3 reads TGTGCCAGCAGTTCCGTCTACGAGCAGTACTTC. Translated, it gives CASSSVYEQYF.

The CDR3 DNA sequence: TGTGCCAGCAGCGACAACAGGGGCGGTGAAGCTTTCTTT. This translates into CASSDNRGGEAFF. The V gene is TRBV9, the J gene TRBJ1-1; 7 bases are shared with TRBD1. J was trimmed by 7 bases and V by 3 bases; bases with no gene match: 6. This CDR3 has 13 residues. Germline assignment: CDR1 SGDLS and CDR2 YYNGEE.

The chain couples TRBV12-3 or TRBV12-4 to TRBJ1-5; D ambiguous. The V end was cut by 3 bases, the J end by 3 bases, with 6 bases between. The CDR3 extends over 13 amino acids. CDR3 in amino acids: CASSLQANQPQHF. The CDR3, as DNA: TGTGCCAGCAGTTTGCAGGCCAATCAGCCCCAGCATTTT.

The genes are TRBV24-1 and TRBJ2-2, with 7 bases that match TRBD2. V dropped 0 bases and J dropped 4; count of bases not matched to a gene: 7. Germline values: CDR1 KGHDR, CDR2 SFDVKD. The CDR3 covers 17 residues. In DNA form, the CDR3 reads TGTGCCACCAGTGATTTGGACGGGACTACACTCACCGGGGAGCTGTTTTTT. Translating gives CATSDLDGTTLTGELFF.

This clone occurred once. The chain carries TRBV7-2 and TRBJ2-7, with 8 bases aligning to TRBD1. The V and J ends lost 3 bases and 2 bases, in that order; junction bases with no gene match: 6. Germline CDR1 SGHTA, CDR2 FQGNSA. The CDR3 has 15 residues. Here the CDR3 reads CASSFDATGAYEQYF. CDR3 coding DNA: TGTGCCAGCAGCTTTGACGCGACAGGGGCCTACGAGCAGTACTTC. Based on the CDR3 plus reference TRBV7-2 and TRBJ2-7, the full variable domain is GAGVSQSPSNKVTEKGKDVELRCDPISGHTALYWYRQSLGQGLEFLIYFQGNSAPDKSGLPSDRFSAERTGGSVSTLTIQRTQQEDSAVYLCASSFDATGAYEQYFGPGTRLTVT.

CDR3 sequence reads: CASSPDRTIPPQHF. CDR3 nucleotides: TGTGCCAGCTCACCCGACAGAACCATACCGCCCCAGCATTTT. V is TRBV18 and J is TRBJ1-5, with a weak D call TRBD1 (5 bases). The germline V and J ends were trimmed by 3 bases and 9 bases, with 15 bases remaining between them. The CDR3 totals 14 residues. The germline V gene encodes CDR1 KGHSH and CDR2 LQKENI.

The chain has TRBV18 and TRBJ2-5; 8 bases fit TRBD1. V shed 4 bases and J 1 base; nucleotides not matched to a gene: 5. This CDR3 is 15 amino acids long. Germline V CDR1 and CDR2: KGHSH, LQKENI. CDR3 sequence: CASSRKQGGQETQYF. The CDR3 bases are TGTGCCAGCTCACGCAAACAGGGGGGCCAAGAGACCCAGTACTTC.

The chain joins TRBV6-4 to TRBJ2-3, with 8 bases aligning to TRBD2. This CDR3 comprises 15 residues. Germline V lookup: CDR1 MRHNA, CDR2 SNTAGT. J was trimmed by 4 bases and V by 0 bases; bases with no gene match: 3. CDR3 nucleotide sequence: TGTGCCAGCAGTGACTCGGGAGCGGGGGCAGATACGCAGTATTTT. Translation gives CASSDSGAGADTQYF.

This clone has just one count. This rearrangement joins TRBV9 to TRBJ1-6; 9 nucleotides agree with TRBD1. Germline trimming cut 0 bases from V and 6 bases from J; bases unmatched to any gene: 7. This CDR3 has 17 amino acids. The germline V gene has CDR1 SGDLS and CDR2 YYNGEE. In nucleotides, the CDR3 is TGTGCCAGCAGCGTAGAGATAAGGACAGGGGTTAATTCACCCCTCCACTTT. This translates into CASSVEIRTGVNSPLHF.

The chain combines TRBV15 with TRBJ1-5; TRBD1 matches 7 bases. J lost 2 bases, V lost 7 bases, and 5 bases had no gene match. CDR3 length: 14 amino acids. Per the germline V gene, CDR1 is LNHNV and CDR2 is YYDKDF (reference sequence). CDR3 loop: CATTTGTGNQPQHF. CDR3 bases: TGTGCCACCACGACCGGGACAGGCAATCAGCCCCAGCATTTT. Complete variable domain (other parts from reference TRBV15 and TRBJ1-5): DAMVIQNPRYQVTQFGKPVTLSCSQTLNHNVMYWYQQKSSQAPKLLFHYYDKDFNNEADTPDNFQSRRPNTSFCFLDIRSPGLGDTAMYLCATTTGTGNQPQHFGDGTRLSIL.

The CDR3 DNA reads TGTGCCAGCAGTGAATTCGGACAGAGACTAGCCAAAAACATTCAGTACTTC. Translated, it gives CASSEFGQRLAKNIQYF. The genes are TRBV2 and TRBJ2-4, with TRBD1 as a possible D gene (6 bases). V dropped 2 bases and J dropped 0 bases, with 14 bases sitting between them. The V gene's germline CDR1 is SNHLY and CDR2 FYNNEI. The CDR3 spans 17 residues.

This clone has just a few counts. Sequence at one end of the junction differs from germline and may be a read error. This chain uses TRBV28 with TRBJ2-7; 7 bases align to TRBD1. The CDR3 sequence is 10 residues long. Germline CDR1 and CDR2: MDHEN and SYDVKM. CDR3 sequence: CASSLDRVSF. The DNA for the CDR3 is TGTGCCAGCAGTTTAGACAGGGTAAGCTTC.

The V and J genes are TRBV9 and TRBJ2-2, with D unresolved. The V and J ends lost 0 bases and 5 bases respectively, with 8 bases between them. From germline, CDR1 is SGDLS and CDR2 YYNGEE. This CDR3 spans 14 amino acids. The CDR3 nucleotides are TGTGCCAGCAGCGTAGATCCACAGACCGGGGAGCTGTTTTTT. Protein: CASSVDPQTGELFF. Looking up the rest from reference TRBV9 and TRBJ2-2 gives the full variable domain: DSGVTQTPKHLITATGQRVTLRCSPRSGDLSVYWYQQSLDQGLQFLIQYYNGEERAKGNILERFSAQQFPDLHSELNLSSLELGDSALYFCASSVDPQTGELFFGEGSRLTVL.

This chain connects TRBV2 to TRBJ2-3, with D perhaps TRBD1 (5 bases). This CDR3 is 14 amino acids long. The germline V gene encodes CDR1 SNHLY and CDR2 FYNNEI. Trimming took off 2 bases at V and 4 bases at J, with 10 bases between the two ends. The chain's CDR3 is CASSESPGPDTQYF. In DNA form, the CDR3 reads TGTGCCAGCAGTGAATCCCCAGGGCCAGATACGCAGTATTTT.